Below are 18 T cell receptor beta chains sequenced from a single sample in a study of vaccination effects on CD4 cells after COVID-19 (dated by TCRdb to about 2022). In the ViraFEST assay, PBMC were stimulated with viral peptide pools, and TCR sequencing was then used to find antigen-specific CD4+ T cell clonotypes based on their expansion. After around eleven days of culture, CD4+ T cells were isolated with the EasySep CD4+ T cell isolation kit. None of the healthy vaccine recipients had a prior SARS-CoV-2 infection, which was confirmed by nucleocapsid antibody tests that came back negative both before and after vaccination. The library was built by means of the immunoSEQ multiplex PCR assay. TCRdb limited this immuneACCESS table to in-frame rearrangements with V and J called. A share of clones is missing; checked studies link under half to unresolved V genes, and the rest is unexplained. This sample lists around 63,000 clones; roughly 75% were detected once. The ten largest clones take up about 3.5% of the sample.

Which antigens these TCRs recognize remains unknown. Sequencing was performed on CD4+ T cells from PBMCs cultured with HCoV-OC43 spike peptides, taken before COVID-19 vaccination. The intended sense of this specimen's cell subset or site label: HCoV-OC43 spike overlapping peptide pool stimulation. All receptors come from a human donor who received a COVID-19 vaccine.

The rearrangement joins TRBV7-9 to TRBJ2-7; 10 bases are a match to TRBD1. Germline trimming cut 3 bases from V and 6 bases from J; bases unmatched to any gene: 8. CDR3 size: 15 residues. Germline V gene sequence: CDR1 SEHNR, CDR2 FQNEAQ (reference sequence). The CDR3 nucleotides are TGTGCCAGCAGCTTGATGGGGGACAGGGGTGGCGAGCAGTACGTC. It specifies CASSLMGDRGGEQYV.

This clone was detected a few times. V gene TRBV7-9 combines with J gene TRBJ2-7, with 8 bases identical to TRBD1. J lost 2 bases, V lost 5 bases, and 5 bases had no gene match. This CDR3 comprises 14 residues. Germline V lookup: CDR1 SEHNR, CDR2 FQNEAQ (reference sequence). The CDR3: CASSHGQGTYEQYV. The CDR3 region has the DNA TGTGCCAGCAGCCACGGACAGGGCACCTACGAGCAGTACGTC.

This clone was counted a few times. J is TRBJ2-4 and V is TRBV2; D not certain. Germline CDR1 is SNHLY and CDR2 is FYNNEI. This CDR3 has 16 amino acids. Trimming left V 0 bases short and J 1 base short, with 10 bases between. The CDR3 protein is CASSEAGSGAKNIQYF. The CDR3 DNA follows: TGTGCCAGCAGTGAAGCGGGCAGTGGGGCCAAAAACATTCAGTACTTC.

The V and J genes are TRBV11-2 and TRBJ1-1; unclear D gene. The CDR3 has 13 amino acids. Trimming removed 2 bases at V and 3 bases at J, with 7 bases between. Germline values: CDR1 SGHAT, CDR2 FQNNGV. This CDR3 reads CASSLHRDTEAFF. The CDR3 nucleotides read TGTGCCAGCAGCTTACACCGGGACACTGAAGCTTTCTTT.

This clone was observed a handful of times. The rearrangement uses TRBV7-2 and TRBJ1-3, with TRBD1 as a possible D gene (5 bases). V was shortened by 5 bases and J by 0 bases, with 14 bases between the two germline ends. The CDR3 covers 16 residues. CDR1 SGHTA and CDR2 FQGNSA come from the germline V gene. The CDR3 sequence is CASSARGANSGNTIYF. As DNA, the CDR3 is TGTGCCAGCAGCGCAAGGGGAGCAAACTCTGGAAACACCATATATTTT.

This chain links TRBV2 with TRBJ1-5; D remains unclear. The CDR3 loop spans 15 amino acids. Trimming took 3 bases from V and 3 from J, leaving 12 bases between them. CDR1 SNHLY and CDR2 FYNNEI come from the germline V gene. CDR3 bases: TGTGCCAGCAGTGATATACGGGGAAACAATCAGCCCCAGCATTTT. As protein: CASSDIRGNNQPQHF.

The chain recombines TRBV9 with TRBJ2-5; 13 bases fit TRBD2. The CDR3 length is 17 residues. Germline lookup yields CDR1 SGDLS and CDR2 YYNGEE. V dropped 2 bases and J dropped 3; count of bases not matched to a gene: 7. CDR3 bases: TGTGCCAGCAGCGTCAGATACGGACTAGCGGGGGAAGAGACCCAGTACTTC. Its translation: CASSVRYGLAGEETQYF.

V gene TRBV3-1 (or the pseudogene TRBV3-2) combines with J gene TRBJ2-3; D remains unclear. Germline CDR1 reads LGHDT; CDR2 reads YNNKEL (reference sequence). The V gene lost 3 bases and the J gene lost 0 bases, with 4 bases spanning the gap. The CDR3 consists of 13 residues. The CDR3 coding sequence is TGTGCCAGCAGCCAGTATAGCACAGATACGCAGTATTTT. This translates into CASSQYSTDTQYF.

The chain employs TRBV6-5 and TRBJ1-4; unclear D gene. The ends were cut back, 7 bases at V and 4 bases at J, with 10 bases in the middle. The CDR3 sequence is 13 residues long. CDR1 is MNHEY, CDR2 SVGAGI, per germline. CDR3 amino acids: CASTGRNNEKLFF. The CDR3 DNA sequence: TGTGCCAGCACGGGCCGAAATAATGAAAAACTGTTTTTT.

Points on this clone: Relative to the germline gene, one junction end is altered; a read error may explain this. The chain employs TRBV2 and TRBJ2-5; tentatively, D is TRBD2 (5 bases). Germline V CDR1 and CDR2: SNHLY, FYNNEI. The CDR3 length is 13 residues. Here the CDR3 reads CASTELVGETQYF. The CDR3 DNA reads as TGTGCCAGCACTGAACTAGTGGGGGAGACCCAGTACTTC.

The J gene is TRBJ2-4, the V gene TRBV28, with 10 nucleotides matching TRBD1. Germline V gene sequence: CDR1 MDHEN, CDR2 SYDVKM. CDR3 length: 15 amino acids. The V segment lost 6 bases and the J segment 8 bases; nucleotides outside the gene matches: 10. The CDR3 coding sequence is TGTGCCAGCAGGGGGGGACAGGGGCTTCGGGACATTCAGTACTTC. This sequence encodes CASRGGQGLRDIQYF.

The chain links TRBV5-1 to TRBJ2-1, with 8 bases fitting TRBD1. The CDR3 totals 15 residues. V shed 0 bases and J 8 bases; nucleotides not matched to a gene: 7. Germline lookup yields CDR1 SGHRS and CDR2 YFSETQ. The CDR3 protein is CASSLDYGQGYEQFF. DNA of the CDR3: TGCGCCAGCAGCTTGGATTACGGACAGGGCTATGAGCAGTTCTTC.

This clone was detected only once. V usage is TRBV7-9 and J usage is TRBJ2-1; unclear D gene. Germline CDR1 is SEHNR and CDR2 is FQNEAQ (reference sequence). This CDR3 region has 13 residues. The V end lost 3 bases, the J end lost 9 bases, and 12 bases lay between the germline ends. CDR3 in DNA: TGTGCCAGCAGCTTCGTCGAATCCACTGAGCAGTTCTTC. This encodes CASSFVESTEQFF.

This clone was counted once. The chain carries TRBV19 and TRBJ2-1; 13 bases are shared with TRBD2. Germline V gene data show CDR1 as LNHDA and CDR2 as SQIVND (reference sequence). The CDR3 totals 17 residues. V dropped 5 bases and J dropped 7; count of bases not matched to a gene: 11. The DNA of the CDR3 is TGTGCCAGTAGTCCACGGACTAGCGGGGGACCTCGGAATGAGCAGTTCTTC. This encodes CASSPRTSGGPRNEQFF.

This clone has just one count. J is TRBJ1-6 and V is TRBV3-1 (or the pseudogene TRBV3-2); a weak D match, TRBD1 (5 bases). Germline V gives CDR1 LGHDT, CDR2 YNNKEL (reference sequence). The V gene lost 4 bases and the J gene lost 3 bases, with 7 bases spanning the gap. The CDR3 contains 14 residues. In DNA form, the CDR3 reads TGTGCCAGCAGCCGCGGGGGCTATAATTCACCCCTCCACTTT. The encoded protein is CASSRGGYNSPLHF.

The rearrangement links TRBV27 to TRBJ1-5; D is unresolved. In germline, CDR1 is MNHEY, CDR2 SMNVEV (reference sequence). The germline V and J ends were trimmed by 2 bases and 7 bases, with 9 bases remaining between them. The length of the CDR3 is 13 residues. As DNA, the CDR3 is TGTGCCAGCAGTTTAGTGGCAGGCCAGCCCCAGCATTTT. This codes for CASSLVAGQPQHF.

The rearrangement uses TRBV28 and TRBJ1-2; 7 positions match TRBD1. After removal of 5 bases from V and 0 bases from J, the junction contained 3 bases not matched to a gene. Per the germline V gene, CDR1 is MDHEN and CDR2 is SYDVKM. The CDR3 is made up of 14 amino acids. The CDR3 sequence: CASSLDRANYGYTF. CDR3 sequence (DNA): TGTGCCAGCAGTCTCGACAGGGCTAACTATGGCTACACCTTC.

The chain's CDR3 is CASSSSGGDNEQFF. The DNA of the CDR3 is TGCGCCAGCAGCTCCAGCGGGGGGGACAATGAGCAGTTCTTC. The rearrangement joins TRBV5-1 to TRBJ2-1, with 10 nucleotides matching TRBD2. V lost 3 bases and J lost 5; bases outside the gene matches: 2. From germline, CDR1 is SGHRS and CDR2 YFSETQ. The CDR3 length is 14 residues.